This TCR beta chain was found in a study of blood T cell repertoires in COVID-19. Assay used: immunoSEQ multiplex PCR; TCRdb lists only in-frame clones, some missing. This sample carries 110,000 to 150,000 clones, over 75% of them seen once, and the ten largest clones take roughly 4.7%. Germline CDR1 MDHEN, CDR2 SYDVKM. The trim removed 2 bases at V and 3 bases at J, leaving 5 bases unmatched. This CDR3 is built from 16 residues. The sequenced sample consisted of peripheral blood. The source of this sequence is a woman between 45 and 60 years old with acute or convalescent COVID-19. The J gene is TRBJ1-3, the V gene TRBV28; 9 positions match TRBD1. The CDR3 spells CASSLQWTGVGNTIYF. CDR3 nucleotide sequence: TGTGCCAGCAGTTTACAATGGACAGGGGTTGGAAACACCATATATTTT.